Here is one T cell receptor beta chain with its context. Its antigen target is currently unknown. No much larger clone exists at a distance of one base, and base qualities are not known. This entry is derived from a study of identifying expanded T cells in peripheral blood (dated by TCRdb to about 2019). Turning to the overall study: Technical replicates were generated by sequencing separate aliquots of the same genomic DNA pool, with four replicates compared pairwise.

Overall results and qualifications from the work: Across all healthy-donor time intervals, the beta-binomial model significantly cut both the number of clones called differentially abundant and the false-positive rate. The binomial model flagged around 1.2 differentially abundant clones between technical replicates but around 15 over around 2 weeks and under 25 over around four weeks. In all healthy donors, the variance in clone template counts between samples taken around 14 days apart rose significantly as total template count increased. The authors expected biological variance in healthy repertoires might increase further over much longer intervals such as months to years.

TCRbeta CDR3 regions were profiled by bias-controlled multiplex PCR amplification of genomic DNA with the immunoSEQ Assay. As for how the authors treated the data: To quantify the absolute abundance of each unique TCRbeta CDR3 region, the sequences were collapsed and filtered. Differential abundance was tested with two models: a binomial (Fisher-equivalent) model and a beta-binomial model that adds time-dependent variance fitted from healthy donors. Any clone with fewer than 5 combined templates was excluded, and a clone was called differentially abundant if its Benjamini-Hochberg FDR was below 0.01. In the beta-binomial model, variance was expressed as a function of the total template count across the two samples, in the form v = (b*log(k)+a)^2. The immuneACCESS repertoire file appears here via TCRdb, limited to in-frame rearrangements. These files lack a portion of the clones; in checked studies, under half of the deficit traces to unresolved V genes, and the cause of the others is not known. V and J calls and clone size come straight from that table; D and trimming were deduced from the DNA. For this sample the table gives approximately 50,000 clones, of which around 82% were detected only once. 14% of the sample rests with the top ten.

No immune events such as infections were documented for the healthy donors during the collection period. Blood repertoires from healthy donors were used as a training cohort for calibrating time-dependent variance in a beta-binomial model of differential abundance of T-cell clones. The training cohort included around 10 healthy donors, of whom 3 were female and 7 were male. Donor ages ranged from 29 to 64 years, with an average of around 45 years. Whole blood, obtained from a commercial supplier, was collected from each healthy donor at three time points spaced around two weeks apart. For immunosequencing, genomic DNA was extracted from whole blood that had not been sorted. The CDR1 and CDR2 encoded by the germline V gene are SGHTS and YDEGEE. The germline V end is reduced by 2 bases and the J end by 1 base; junction bases left unmatched: 7. The CDR3 goes from the cysteine to the phenylalanine over 18 residues. The sequence is cut down to CDR3 DNA, 54 bases in frame from base 1.

The sequence came from a person aged 18 to 75 in good health. The sequence joins TRBV5-8 to TRBJ2-3, and 13 junctional nucleotides match TRBD2. The sample comprised blood. DNA sequence: TGTGCCAGCAGCTTCGCTACTAGCGGGGGGGCTGGCACAGATACGCAGTATTTT. Translated, this is CASSFATSGGAGTDTQYF.